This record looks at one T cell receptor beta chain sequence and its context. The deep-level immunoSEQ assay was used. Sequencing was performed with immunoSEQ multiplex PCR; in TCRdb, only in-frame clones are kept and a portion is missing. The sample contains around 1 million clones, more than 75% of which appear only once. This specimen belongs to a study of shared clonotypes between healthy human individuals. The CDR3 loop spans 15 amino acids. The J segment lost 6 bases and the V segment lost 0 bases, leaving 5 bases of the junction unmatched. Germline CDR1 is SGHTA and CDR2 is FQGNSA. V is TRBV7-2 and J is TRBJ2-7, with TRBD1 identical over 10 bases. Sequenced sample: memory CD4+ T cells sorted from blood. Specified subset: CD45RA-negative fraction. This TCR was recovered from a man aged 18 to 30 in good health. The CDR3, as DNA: TGTGCCAGCAGCTTAGCAGGGACAGGGGTGGCCGAGCAGTACTTC. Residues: CASSLAGTGVAEQYF.